This T cell receptor beta chain came from a study of blood T cell repertoires in COVID-19. Study summary: Samples came from the United States, Italy and Spain, spanning acute and convalescent COVID-19.

The V gene lost 2 bases and the J gene lost 3 bases, with 23 bases spanning the gap. From germline, CDR1 is MGHRA and CDR2 YSYEKL. CDR3 length equals 19 residues. In the original analysis: Reference gene primer amplification gave nucleated cell count estimates. Sequencing used immunoSEQ multiplex PCR; TCRdb keeps in-frame clones, though not all of them. Clone size and the V and J calls come from that table; the DNA yielded D and trimming. Of some 130,000 clones in the sample, roughly three quarters were seen once. Sequencing was carried out using peripheral blood. The chain links TRBV4-1 to TRBJ2-1; possibly TRBD2 for D (7 bases). The receptor comes from a woman aged 65 to 85 with acute or convalescent COVID-19. The CDR3 loop is CASSQFSGAQGGYYNEQFF. In nucleotides, the CDR3 is TGCGCCAGCAGCCAATTTTCGGGGGCCCAGGGAGGGTACTACAATGAGCAGTTCTTC.